These 12 T cell receptor beta chains share one sample of origin, sequenced in a study of Graves' ophthalmopathy and Graves' hyperthyroidism. RNA transcripts provided the template for amplifying TCR beta CDR3 regions. The authors performed first-round RT-PCR with HTBI primers and then a second-round multiplex PCR. Each CDR3 protein gets one entry after TCRdb re-called the multiplex PCR reads with MiXCR. The table has 200,000 to 250,000 distinct CDR3 sequences, about 46% seen once. The sequenced sample consisted of peripheral blood. The receptors were sampled from an adult man with Graves' ophthalmopathy.

V and J are TRBV10-3 and TRBJ1-5; no clear D. The CDR3 totals 16 residues. Germline V gene lookup returns CDR1 ENHRY and CDR2 SYGVKD. V lost 10 bases to trimming and J lost 4 bases, with 23 bases between them. The CDR3 spells CASIKDGPPGNQPQHF. In DNA form, the CDR3 reads TGTGCCAGCATTAAGGACGGTCCCCCTGGTAATCAGCCCCAGCATTTT.

This clonotype was recorded a few times. V is TRBV19 and J is TRBJ2-7; D may be TRBD1 (7 bases). This CDR3 contains 14 residues. Germline CDR1 is LNHDA and CDR2 is SQIVND (reference sequence). Deletions cut 1 base from V and 2 bases from J, with 9 bases between. CDR3 sequence (DNA): TGTGCCAGTAGTATAGGCAGGGGGGCCTACGAGCAGTACTTC. Its protein product is CASSIGRGAYEQYF. Full variable domain (remainder filled in from reference TRBV19 and TRBJ2-7): DGGITQSPKYLFRKEGQNVTLSCEQNLNHDAMYWYRQDPGQGLRLIYYSQIVNDFQKGDIAEGYSVSREKKESFPLTVTSAQKNPTAFYLCASSIGRGAYEQYFGPGTRLTVT.

The V gene is TRBV29-1, the J gene TRBJ1-2, with D possibly matching TRBD1 (5 bases). The CDR3 loop spans 16 amino acids. Trimming cost V 4 bases and J 2 bases, with 20 bases left between them. Germline CDR1 is SQVTM and CDR2 is ANQGSEA. The CDR3 protein is CSVGRDWIDSNYGYTF. CDR3 sequence (DNA): TGCAGCGTTGGTAGGGATTGGATAGACAGCAACTATGGCTACACCTTC.

Comment on this clonotype: The junction departs from the called germline gene at one end, perhaps through a read error. V usage is TRBV10-3 and J usage is TRBJ2-7; 11 bases fit TRBD1. Looked up from germline, CDR1 is ENHRY and CDR2 is SYGVKD. The CDR3 contains 14 residues. Here the CDR3 reads CASSYGGQGDEQYF. DNA of the CDR3: TGTGCCAGCAGTTACGGGGGACAGGGGGACGAGCAGTACTTC.

The rearrangement links TRBV4-3 to TRBJ1-1; D unresolved. The germline V and J ends were trimmed by 1 base and 0 bases, with 6 bases remaining between them. The V gene's germline CDR1 is LGHNA and CDR2 YSLEER. There are 14 residues in the CDR3. CDR3 DNA sequence: TGCGCCAGCAGCCAAGGACGGTTGAACACTGAAGCTTTCTTT. Protein: CASSQGRLNTEAFF.

This chain uses TRBV20-1 with TRBJ2-5; possible D gene TRBD1, 5 bases. V lost 6 bases to trimming and J lost 4 bases, with 15 bases between them. Germline V lookup: CDR1 DFQATT, CDR2 SNEGSKA (reference sequence). The CDR3 runs to 13 residues. The DNA of the CDR3 is TGCAGTGCCCGCAGGGATTCGATAGAGACCCAGTACTTC. This codes for CSARRDSIETQYF.

The rearrangement joins TRBV7-9 to TRBJ1-2; D is possibly TRBD1 (6 bases). The length of the CDR3 is 16 residues. V was cut by 5 bases and J by 2 bases, with 18 bases left in between. The germline CDR1 and CDR2 sequences are SEHNR and FQNEAQ (reference sequence). CDR3 coding DNA: TGTGCCAGCAGCCCCGCGACAGGCCACATGAACTATGGCTACACCTTC. It codes for CASSPATGHMNYGYTF. Complete variable domain (other parts from reference TRBV7-9 and TRBJ1-2): DTGVSQNPRHKITKRGQNVTFRCDPISEHNRLYWYRQTLGQGPEFLTYFQNEAQLEKSRLLSDRFSAERPKGSFSTLEIQRTEQGDSAMYLCASSPATGHMNYGYTFGSGTRLTVV.

This clonotype appeared once. The V call is TRBV7-6, the J call TRBJ2-2; TRBD1 is a possible D gene (5 bases). Trimming stripped 4 bases from V and 4 bases from J, with 16 bases between. The CDR3 loop spans 16 amino acids. The V gene's germline CDR1 is SGHVS and CDR2 FNYEAQ. CDR3 amino acids: CASSWPRQPGTGELFF. CDR3 coding DNA: TGTGCCAGCAGCTGGCCAAGACAGCCGGGCACCGGGGAGCTGTTTTTT.

The genes are TRBV20-1 and TRBJ1-6; D is unclear. Per the germline V gene, CDR1 is DFQATT and CDR2 is SNEGSKA (reference sequence). The V end lost 6 bases, the J end lost 7 bases, and 13 bases lay between the germline ends. The CDR3 spans 13 residues. This CDR3 reads CSASSASNSPLHF. The CDR3, as DNA: TGCAGTGCCAGCAGCGCCTCAAATTCACCCCTCCACTTT.

This chain joins TRBV24-1 and TRBJ2-2, with 8 bases lining up with TRBD2. Losses at the gene ends were 4 bases for V and 0 bases for J; bases not matched to a gene: 9. The length of the CDR3 is 18 residues. Germline V gives CDR1 KGHDR, CDR2 SFDVKD. The CDR3 nucleotides read TGTGCCACCAGTGACTACCGAGAGCGGGAGTCGAACACCGGGGAGCTGTTTTTT. Protein: CATSDYRERESNTGELFF.

This clonotype appeared many times. The CDR3 nucleotides read TGTGCCATCAGTGAGTCGACGGGACAGTCCTACGAGCAGTACTTC. Amino acid sequence: CAISESTGQSYEQYF. The rearrangement joins TRBV10-3 to TRBJ2-7; TRBD1 agrees at 7 bases. V gave up 0 bases and J gave up 1 base; unmatched junction bases: 3. The CDR3 runs 15 residues. CDR1 is ENHRY and CDR2 is SYGVKD in the germline V gene.

The rearrangement uses TRBV29-1 and TRBJ2-3, with TRBD1 matching 11 bases. This CDR3 has 15 amino acids. V dropped 7 bases and J dropped 3; count of bases not matched to a gene: 9. Germline CDR1 and CDR2: SQVTM and ANQGSEA. The CDR3 DNA sequence: TGCAGCGCCCAATATGGGACAGGGGGAACAGATACGCAGTATTTT. It codes for CSAQYGTGGTDTQYF.